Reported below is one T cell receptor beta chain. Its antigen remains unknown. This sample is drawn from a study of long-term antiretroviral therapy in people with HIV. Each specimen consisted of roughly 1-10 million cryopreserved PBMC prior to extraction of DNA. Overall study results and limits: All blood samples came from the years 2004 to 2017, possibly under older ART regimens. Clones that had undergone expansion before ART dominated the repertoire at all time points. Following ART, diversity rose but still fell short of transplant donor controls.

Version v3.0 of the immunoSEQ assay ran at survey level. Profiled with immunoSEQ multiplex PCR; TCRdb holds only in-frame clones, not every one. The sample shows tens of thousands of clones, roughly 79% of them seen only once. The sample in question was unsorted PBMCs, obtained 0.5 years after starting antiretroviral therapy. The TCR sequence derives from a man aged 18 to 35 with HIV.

CDR3 DNA: TGTGCCAGCAGCTTAGGGGTAGCGGGAGGGCCCTACAATGAGCAGTTCTTC. Residues: CASSLGVAGGPYNEQFF. The V and J genes are TRBV7-9 and TRBJ2-1; 11 nucleotides line up with TRBD2. This CDR3 contains 17 residues. CDR1 is SEHNR, CDR2 FQNEAQ, per germline (reference sequence). V dropped 1 base and J dropped 2; count of bases not matched to a gene: 4.